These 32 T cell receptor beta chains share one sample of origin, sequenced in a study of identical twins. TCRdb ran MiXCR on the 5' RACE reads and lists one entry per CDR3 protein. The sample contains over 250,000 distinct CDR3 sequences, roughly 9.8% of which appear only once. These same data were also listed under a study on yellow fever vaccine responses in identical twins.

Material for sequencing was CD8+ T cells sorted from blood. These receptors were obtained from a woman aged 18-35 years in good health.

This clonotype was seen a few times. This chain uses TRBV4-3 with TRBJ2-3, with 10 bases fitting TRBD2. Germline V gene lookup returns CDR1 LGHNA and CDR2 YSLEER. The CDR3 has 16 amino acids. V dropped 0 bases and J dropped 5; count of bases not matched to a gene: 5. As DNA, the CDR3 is TGCGCCAGCAGCCAAGATAAAGCGGGAGGGGGAGATACGCAGTATTTT. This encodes CASSQDKAGGGDTQYF.

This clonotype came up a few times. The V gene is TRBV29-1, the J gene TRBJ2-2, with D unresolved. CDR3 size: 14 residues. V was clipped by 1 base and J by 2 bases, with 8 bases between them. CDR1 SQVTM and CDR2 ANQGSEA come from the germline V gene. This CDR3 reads CSVEGAPNTGELFF. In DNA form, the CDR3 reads TGCAGCGTTGAAGGGGCTCCTAACACCGGGGAGCTGTTTTTT.

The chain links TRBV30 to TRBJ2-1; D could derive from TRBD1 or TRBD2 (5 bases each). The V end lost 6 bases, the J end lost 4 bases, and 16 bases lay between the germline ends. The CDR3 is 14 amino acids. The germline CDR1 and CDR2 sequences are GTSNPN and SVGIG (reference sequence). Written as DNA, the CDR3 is TGTGCCTGTCCCCGGGGCCCCCGGTACAATGAGCAGTTCTTC. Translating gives CACPRGPRYNEQFF.

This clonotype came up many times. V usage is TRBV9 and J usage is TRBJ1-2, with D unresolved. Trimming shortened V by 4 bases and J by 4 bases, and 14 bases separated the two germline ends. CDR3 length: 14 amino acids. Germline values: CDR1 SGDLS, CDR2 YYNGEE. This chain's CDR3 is CASSLLPGSYGYTF. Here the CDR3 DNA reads TGTGCCAGCAGCCTTTTACCGGGAAGCTATGGCTACACCTTC. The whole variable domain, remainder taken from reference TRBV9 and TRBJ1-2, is DSGVTQTPKHLITATGQRVTLRCSPRSGDLSVYWYQQSLDQGLQFLIQYYNGEERAKGNILERFSAQQFPDLHSELNLSSLELGDSALYFCASSLLPGSYGYTFGSGTRLTVV.

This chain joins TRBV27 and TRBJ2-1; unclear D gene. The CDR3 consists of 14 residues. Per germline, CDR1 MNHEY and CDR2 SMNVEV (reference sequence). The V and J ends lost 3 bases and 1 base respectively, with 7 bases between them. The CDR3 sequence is CASSFRISYNEQFF. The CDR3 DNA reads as TGTGCCAGCAGTTTTCGGATATCCTACAATGAGCAGTTCTTC.

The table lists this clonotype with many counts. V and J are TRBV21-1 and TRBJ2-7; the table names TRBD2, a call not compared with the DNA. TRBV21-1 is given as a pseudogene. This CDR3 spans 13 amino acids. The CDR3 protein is CASIAGAHYEQYF. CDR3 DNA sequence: TGTGCCAGTATAGCGGGGGCTCATTACGAGCAGTACTTC.

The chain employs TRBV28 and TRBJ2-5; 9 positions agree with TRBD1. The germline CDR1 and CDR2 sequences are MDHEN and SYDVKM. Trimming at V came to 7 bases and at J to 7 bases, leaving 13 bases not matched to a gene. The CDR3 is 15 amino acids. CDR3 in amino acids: CASTDRGSGSWTQYF. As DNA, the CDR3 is TGTGCCAGCACCGACAGGGGGTCCGGTTCGTGGACCCAGTACTTC.

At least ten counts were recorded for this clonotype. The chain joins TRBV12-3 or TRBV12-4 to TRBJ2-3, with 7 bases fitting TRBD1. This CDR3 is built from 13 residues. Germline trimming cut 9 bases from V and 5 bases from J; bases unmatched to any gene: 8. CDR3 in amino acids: CASTTGVGDTQYF. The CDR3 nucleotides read TGTGCCAGTACTACAGGGGTGGGAGATACGCAGTATTTT.

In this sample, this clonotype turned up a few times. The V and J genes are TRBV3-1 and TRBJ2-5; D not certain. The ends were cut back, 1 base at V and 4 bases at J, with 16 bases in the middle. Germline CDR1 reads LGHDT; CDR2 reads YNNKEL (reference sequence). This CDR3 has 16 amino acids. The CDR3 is CASSQGGPLNGETQYF. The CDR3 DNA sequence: TGTGCCAGCAGCCAAGGCGGCCCCCTTAATGGAGAGACCCAGTACTTC.

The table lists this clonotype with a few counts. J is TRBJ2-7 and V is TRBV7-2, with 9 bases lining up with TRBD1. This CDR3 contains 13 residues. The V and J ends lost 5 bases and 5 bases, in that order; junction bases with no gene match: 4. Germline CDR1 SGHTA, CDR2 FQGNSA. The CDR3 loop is CASSVRDRDEQYF. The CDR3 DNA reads TGTGCCAGCAGCGTCCGGGACAGGGACGAGCAGTACTTC.

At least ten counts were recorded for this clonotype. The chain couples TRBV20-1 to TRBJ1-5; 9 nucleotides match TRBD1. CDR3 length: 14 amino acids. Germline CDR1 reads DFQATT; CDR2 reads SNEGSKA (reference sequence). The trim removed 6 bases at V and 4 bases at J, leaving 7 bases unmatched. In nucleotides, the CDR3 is TGCAGTGCGAACGACAGGGGGGAGAATCAGCCCCAGCATTTT. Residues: CSANDRGENQPQHF.

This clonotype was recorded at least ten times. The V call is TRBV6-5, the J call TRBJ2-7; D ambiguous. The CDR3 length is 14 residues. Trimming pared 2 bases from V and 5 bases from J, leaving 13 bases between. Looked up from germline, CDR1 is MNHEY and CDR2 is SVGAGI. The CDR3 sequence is CASSYESRLDEQYF. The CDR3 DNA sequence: TGTGCCAGCAGTTACGAGTCTCGGTTGGACGAGCAGTACTTC.

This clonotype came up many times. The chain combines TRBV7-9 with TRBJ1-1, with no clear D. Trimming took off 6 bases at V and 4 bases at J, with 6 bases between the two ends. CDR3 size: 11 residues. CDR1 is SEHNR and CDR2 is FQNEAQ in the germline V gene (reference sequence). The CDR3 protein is CASRGVTEAFF. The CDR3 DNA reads TGTGCCAGCAGAGGTGTCACTGAAGCTTTCTTT.

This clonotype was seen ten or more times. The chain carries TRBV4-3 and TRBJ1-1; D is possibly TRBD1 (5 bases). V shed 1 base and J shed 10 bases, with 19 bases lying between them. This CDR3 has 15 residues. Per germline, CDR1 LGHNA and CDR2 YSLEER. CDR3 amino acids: CASSQVTGRTLPAFF. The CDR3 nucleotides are TGCGCCAGCAGCCAAGTCACAGGACGGACTCTCCCAGCTTTCTTT.

CDR3 region: CASSPAGKDEQYF. The CDR3 DNA follows: TGTGCCAGCAGCCCGGCAGGGAAGGACGAGCAGTACTTC. The chain uses TRBV28 and TRBJ2-7; TRBD1 is a possible D gene (5 bases). The CDR3 contains 13 residues. Germline V gives CDR1 MDHEN, CDR2 SYDVKM. The germline V and J ends were trimmed by 6 bases and 5 bases, with 14 bases remaining between them.

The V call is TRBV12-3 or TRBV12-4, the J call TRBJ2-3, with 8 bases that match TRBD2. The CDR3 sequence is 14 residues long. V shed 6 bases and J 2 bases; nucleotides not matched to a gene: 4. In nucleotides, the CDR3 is TGTGCCAGCAGGGGACTAGTGAACACAGATACGCAGTATTTT. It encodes CASRGLVNTDTQYF.

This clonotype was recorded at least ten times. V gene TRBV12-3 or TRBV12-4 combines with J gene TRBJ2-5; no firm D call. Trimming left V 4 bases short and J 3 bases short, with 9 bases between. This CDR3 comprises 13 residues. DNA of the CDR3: TGTGCCAGCAGTTCGCCCGAGGAAGAGACCCAGTACTTC. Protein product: CASSSPEEETQYF.

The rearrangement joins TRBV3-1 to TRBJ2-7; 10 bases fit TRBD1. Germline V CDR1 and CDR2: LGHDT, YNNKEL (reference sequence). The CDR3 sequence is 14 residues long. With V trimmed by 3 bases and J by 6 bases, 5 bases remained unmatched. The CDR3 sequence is CASSQTWTGGEQYF. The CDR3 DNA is TGTGCCAGCAGCCAGACCTGGACAGGGGGCGAGCAGTACTTC.

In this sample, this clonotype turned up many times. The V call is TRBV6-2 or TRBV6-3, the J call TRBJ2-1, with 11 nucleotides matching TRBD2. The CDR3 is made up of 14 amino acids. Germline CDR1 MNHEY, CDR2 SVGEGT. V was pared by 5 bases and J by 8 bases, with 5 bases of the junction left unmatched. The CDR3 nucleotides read TGTGCCAGCAGTATAGCGGGAGGGAGCGATGAGCAGTTCTTC. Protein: CASSIAGGSDEQFF.

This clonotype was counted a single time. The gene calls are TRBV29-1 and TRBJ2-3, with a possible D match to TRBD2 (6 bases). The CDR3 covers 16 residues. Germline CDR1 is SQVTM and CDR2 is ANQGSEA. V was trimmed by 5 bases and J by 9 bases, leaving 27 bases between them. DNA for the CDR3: TGCAGCGTTTATGGCGGGACCCCGCTTGCCGTGGGGACGCAGTATTTT. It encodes CSVYGGTPLAVGTQYF.

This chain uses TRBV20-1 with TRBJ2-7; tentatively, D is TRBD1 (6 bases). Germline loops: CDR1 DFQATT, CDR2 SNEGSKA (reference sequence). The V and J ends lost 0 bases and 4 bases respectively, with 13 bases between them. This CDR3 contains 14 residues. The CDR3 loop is CSARDFRTAYEQYF. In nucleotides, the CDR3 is TGCAGTGCTAGAGATTTCCGGACAGCTTACGAGCAGTACTTC.

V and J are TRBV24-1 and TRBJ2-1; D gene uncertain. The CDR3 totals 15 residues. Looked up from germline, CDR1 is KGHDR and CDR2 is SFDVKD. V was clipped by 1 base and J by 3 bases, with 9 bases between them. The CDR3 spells CATSDLSDSYNEQFF. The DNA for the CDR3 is TGTGCCACCAGTGATTTAAGTGATAGCTACAATGAGCAGTTCTTC.

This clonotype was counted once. Written as DNA, the CDR3 is TGCAGTGCAGAGGCGGGACTAGCGGGGGATTACCAAGAGACCCAGTACTTC. Its protein is CSAEAGLAGDYQETQYF. The chain uses TRBV20-1 and TRBJ2-5, with 14 bases fitting TRBD2. The junction had 9 bases not matched to a gene; V was cut back by 6 bases and J by 0 bases. This CDR3 contains 17 residues. CDR1 is DFQATT and CDR2 is SNEGSKA in the germline V gene (reference sequence).

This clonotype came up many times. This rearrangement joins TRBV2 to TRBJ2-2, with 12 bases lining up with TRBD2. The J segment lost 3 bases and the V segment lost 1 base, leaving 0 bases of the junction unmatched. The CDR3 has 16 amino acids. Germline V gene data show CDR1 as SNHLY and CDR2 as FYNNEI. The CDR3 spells CASSEGLAGDTGELFF. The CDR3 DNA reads TGTGCCAGCAGTGAAGGACTAGCGGGAGACACCGGGGAGCTGTTTTTT.

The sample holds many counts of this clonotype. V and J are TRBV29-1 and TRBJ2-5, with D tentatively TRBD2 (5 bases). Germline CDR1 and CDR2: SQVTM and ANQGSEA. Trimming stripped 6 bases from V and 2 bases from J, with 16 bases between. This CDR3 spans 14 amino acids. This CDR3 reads CSVYTWELQETQYF. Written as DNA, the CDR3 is TGCAGCGTCTATACTTGGGAGCTACAAGAGACCCAGTACTTC. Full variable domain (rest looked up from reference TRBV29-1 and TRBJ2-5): SAVISQKPSRDICQRGTSLTIQCQVDSQVTMMFWYRQQPGQSLTLIATANQGSEATYESGFVIDKFPISRPNLTFSTLTVSNMSPEDSSIYLCSVYTWELQETQYFGPGTRLLVL.

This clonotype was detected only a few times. The chain's CDR3 is CASSPRAVSYEQYF. The CDR3 DNA reads as TGTGCCAGCAGCCCCCGCGCCGTCTCCTACGAGCAGTACTTC. The genes are TRBV4-2 and TRBJ2-7; the D is unclear. With 4 bases removed from V and 0 bases from J, the gap between germline ends came to 10 bases. Germline lookup yields CDR1 LGHNA and CDR2 YNFKEQ. This CDR3 is 14 amino acids long.

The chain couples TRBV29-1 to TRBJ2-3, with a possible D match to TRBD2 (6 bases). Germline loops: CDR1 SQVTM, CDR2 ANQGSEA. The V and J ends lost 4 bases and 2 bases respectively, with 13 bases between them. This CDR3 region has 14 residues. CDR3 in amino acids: CSVGSSGFTDTQYF. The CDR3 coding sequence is TGCAGCGTTGGTAGTAGCGGATTCACAGATACGCAGTATTTT.

The CDR3 here is CASSQDPGGRSYNEQFF. CDR3 bases: TGTGCCAGCAGCCAAGATCCGGGGGGGAGATCCTACAATGAGCAGTTCTTC. The V call is TRBV3-1, the J call TRBJ2-1; 8 bases are a match to TRBD2. The germline V gene encodes CDR1 LGHDT and CDR2 YNNKEL (reference sequence). The trim removed 0 bases at V and 1 base at J, leaving 5 bases unmatched. The CDR3 spans 17 residues.

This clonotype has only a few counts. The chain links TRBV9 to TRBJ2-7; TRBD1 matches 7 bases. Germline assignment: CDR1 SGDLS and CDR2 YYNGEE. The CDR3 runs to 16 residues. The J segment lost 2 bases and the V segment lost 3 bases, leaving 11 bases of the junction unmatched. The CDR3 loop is CASSGIPGQSTYEQYF. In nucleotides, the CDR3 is TGTGCCAGCAGCGGCATACCGGGACAGAGTACCTACGAGCAGTACTTC.

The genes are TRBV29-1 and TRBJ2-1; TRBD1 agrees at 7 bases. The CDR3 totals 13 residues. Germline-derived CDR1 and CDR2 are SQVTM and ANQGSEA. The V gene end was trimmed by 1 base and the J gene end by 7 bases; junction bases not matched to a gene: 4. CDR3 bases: TGCAGCGTTGAAGGAGGGGGCCTTAATGAGCAGTTCTTC. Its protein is CSVEGGGLNEQFF.

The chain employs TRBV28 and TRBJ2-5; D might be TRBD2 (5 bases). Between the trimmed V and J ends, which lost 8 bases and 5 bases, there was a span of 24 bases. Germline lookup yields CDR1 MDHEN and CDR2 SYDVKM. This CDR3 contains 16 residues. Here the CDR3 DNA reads TGTGCCAGCTATGTGGGAAAACGGGAAAGCTTGGAGACCCAGTACTTC. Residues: CASYVGKRESLETQYF.

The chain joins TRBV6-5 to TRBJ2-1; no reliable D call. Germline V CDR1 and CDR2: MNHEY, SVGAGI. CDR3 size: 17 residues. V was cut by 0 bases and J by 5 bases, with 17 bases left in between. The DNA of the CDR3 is TGTGCCAGCAGTTACTCCCCTCCGGACCAGCCGGACAATGAGCAGTTCTTC. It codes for CASSYSPPDQPDNEQFF.